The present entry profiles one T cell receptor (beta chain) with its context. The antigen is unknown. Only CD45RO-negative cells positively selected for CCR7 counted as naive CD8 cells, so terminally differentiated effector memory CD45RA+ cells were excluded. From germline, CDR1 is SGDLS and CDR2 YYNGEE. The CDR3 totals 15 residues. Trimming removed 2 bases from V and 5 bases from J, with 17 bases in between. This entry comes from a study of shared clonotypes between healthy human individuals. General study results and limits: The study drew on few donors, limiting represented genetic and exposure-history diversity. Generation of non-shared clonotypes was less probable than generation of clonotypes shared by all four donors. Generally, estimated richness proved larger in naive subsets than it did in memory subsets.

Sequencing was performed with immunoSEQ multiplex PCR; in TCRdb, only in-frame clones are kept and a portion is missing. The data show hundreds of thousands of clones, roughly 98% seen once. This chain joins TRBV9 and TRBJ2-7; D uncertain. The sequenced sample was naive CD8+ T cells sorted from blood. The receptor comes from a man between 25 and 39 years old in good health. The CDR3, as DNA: TGTGCCAGCAGCGTCGGAACAGTAGCCTCTGACGAGCAGTACTTC. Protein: CASSVGTVASDEQYF. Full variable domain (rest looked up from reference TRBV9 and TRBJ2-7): DSGVTQTPKHLITATGQRVTLRCSPRSGDLSVYWYQQSLDQGLQFLIQYYNGEERAKGNILERFSAQQFPDLHSELNLSSLELGDSALYFCASSVGTVASDEQYFGPGTRLTVT.